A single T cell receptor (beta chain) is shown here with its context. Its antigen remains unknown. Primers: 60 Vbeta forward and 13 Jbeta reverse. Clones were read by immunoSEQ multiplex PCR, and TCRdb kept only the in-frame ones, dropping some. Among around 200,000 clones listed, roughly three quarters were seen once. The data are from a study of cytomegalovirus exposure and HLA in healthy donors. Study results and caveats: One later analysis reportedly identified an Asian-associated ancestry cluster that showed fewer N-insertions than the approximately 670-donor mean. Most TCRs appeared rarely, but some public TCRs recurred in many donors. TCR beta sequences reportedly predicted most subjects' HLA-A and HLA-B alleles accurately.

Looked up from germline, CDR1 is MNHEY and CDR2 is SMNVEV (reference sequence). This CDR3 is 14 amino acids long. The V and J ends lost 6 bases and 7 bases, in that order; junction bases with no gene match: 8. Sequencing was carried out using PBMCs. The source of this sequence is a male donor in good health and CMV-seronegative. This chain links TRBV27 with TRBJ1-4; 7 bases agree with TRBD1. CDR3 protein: CASSRQGSGEKLFF. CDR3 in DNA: TGTGCCAGCAGCAGACAGGGATCGGGTGAAAAACTGTTTTTT.